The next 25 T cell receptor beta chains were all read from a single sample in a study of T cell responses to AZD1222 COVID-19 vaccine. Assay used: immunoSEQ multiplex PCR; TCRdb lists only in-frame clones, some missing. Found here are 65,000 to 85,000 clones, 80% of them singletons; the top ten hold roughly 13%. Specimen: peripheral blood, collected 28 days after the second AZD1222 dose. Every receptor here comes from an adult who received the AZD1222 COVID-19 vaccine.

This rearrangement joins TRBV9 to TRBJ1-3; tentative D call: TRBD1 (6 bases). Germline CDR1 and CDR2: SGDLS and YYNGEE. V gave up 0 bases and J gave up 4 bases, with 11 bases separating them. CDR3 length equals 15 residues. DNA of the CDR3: TGTGCCAGCAGCGTAGAATGGACAGTCGGAAACACCATATATTTT. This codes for CASSVEWTVGNTIYF.

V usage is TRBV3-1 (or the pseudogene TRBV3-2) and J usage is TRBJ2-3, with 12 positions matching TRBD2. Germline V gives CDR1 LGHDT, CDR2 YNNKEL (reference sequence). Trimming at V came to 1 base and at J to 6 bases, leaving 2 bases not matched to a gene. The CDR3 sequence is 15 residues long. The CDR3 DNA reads TGTGCCAGCAGCCAAGGGGGACTAGCGGGTGATACGCAGTATTTT. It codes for CASSQGGLAGDTQYF.

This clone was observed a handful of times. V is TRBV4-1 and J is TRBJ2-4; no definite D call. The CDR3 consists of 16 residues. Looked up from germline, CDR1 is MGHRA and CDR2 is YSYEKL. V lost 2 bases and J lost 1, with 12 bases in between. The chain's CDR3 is CASSQPISGAKNIQYF. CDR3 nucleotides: TGCGCCAGCAGCCAACCCATTAGTGGGGCCAAAAACATTCAGTACTTC.

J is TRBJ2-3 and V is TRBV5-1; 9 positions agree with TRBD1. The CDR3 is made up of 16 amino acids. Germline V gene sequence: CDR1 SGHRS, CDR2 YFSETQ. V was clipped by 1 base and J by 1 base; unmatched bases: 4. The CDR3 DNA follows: TGCGCCAGCAGCTTGAGACGGACAGGGGGCACAGATACGCAGTATTTT. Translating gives CASSLRRTGGTDTQYF.

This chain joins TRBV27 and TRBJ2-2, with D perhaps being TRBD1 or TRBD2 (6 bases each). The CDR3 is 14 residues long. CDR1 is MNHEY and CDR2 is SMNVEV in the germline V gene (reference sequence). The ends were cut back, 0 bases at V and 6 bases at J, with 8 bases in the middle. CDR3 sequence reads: CASSLSRGAGELFF. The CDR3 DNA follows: TGTGCCAGCAGTTTATCGAGGGGGGCCGGGGAGCTGTTTTTT.

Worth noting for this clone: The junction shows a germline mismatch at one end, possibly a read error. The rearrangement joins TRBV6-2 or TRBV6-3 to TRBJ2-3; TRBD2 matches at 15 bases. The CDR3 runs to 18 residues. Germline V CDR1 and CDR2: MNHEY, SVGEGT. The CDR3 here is CACSFLRTSGGGRDTQYF. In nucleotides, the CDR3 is TGTGCCTGCAGTTTTTTGAGGACTAGCGGGGGGGGTCGAGATACGCAGTATTTT.

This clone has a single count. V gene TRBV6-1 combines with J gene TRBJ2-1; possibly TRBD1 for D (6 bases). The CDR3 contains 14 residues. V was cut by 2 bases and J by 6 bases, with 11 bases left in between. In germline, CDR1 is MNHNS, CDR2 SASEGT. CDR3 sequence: CASSESHRVNEQFF. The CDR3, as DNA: TGTGCCAGCAGTGAATCCCACAGGGTCAATGAGCAGTTCTTC.

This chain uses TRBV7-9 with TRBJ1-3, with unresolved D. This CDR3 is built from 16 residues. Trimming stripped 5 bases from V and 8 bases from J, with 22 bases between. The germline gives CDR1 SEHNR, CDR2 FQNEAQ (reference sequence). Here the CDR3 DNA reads TGTGCCAGCAGCCCCCCCGGACGTTCCGTGGAGGACACCATATATTTT. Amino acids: CASSPPGRSVEDTIYF.

The CDR3 coding sequence is TGTGCCAGCAGCTTAGATGGGGACACCTACGAGCAGTACTTC. It translates to CASSLDGDTYEQYF. This sequence joins TRBV11-3 and TRBJ2-7; D is possibly TRBD1 (6 bases). Germline V CDR1 and CDR2: SGHNT, YENEEA. V was clipped by 0 bases and J by 2 bases, with 8 bases between them. The CDR3 is 14 residues long.

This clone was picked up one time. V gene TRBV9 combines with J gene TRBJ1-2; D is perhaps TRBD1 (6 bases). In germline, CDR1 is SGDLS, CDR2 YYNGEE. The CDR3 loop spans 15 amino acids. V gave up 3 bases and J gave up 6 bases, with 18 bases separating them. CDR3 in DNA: TGTGCCAGCAGCGCAGACAGGTGGGGATTCGATGGCTACACCTTC. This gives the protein CASSADRWGFDGYTF.

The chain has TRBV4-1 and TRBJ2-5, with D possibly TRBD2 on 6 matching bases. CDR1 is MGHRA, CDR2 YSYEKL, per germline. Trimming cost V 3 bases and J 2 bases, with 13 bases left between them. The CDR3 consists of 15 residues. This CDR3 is CASSQPWAGQETQYF. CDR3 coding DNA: TGCGCCAGCAGCCAGCCCTGGGCGGGACAAGAGACCCAGTACTTC.

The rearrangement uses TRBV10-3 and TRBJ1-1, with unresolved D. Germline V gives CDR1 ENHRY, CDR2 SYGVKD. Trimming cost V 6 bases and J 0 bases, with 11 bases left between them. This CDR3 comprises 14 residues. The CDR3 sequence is CAIRTDWMNTEAFF. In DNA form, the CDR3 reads TGTGCCATCAGGACGGATTGGATGAACACTGAAGCTTTCTTT.

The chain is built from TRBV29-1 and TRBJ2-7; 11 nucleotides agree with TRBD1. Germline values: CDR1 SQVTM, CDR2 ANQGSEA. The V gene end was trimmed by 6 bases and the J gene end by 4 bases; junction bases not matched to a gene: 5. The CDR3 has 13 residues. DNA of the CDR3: TGCAGCGTCTCCGGGACAGGGGGATACGAGCAGTACTTC. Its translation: CSVSGTGGYEQYF.

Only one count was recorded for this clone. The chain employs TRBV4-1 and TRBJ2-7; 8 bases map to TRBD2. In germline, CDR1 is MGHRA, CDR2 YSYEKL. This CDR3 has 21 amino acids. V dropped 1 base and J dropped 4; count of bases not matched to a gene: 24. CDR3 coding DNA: TGCGCCAGCAGCCAAGGGAGGGTTTGGGGTAGTTTTGCGGGGGGAAAGTACGAGCAGTACTTC. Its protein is CASSQGRVWGSFAGGKYEQYF.

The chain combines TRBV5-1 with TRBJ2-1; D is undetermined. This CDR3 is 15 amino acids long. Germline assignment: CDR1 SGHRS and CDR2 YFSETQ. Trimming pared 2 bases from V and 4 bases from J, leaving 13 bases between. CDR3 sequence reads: CASSFSPGGYNEQFF. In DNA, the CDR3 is TGCGCCAGCAGCTTCTCCCCTGGTGGGTACAATGAGCAGTTCTTC.

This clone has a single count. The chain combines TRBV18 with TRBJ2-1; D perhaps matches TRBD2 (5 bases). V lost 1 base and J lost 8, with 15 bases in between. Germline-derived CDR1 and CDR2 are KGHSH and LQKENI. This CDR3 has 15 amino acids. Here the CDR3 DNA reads TGTGCCAGCTCACCACAGGGCGGTTTGGAGGATGAGCAGTTCTTC. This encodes CASSPQGGLEDEQFF.

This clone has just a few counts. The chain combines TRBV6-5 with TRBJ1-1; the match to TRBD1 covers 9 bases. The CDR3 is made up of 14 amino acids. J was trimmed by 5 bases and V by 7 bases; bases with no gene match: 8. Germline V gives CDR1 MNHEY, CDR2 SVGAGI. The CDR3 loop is CASTPDRGGTEAFF. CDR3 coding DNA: TGTGCCAGCACCCCGGACAGGGGCGGAACTGAAGCTTTCTTT.

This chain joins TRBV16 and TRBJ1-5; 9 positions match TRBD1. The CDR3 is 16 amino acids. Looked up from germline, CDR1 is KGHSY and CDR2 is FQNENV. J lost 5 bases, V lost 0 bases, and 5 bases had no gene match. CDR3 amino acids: CASSQSGTGRYQPQHF. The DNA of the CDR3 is TGTGCCAGCAGCCAATCGGGGACAGGGCGATATCAGCCCCAGCATTTT. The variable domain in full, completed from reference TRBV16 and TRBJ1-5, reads GEEVAQTPKHLVRGEGQKAKLYCAPIKGHSYVFWYQQVLKNEFKFLISFQNENVFDETGMPKERFSAKCLPNSPCSLEIQATKLEDSAVYFCASSQSGTGRYQPQHFGDGTRLSIL.

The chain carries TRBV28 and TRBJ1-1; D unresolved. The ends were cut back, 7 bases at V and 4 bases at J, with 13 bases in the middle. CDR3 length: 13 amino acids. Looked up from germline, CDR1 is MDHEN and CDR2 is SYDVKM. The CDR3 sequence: CASTLPSGTEAFF. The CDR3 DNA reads TGTGCCAGCACCCTTCCTAGTGGCACTGAAGCTTTCTTT.

The CDR3 loop is CASRGANYGYTF. The CDR3 coding sequence is TGCGCCAGCAGGGGTGCTAACTATGGCTACACCTTC. J is TRBJ1-2 and V is TRBV5-1; D gene ambiguous. The V end was cut by 5 bases, the J end by 0 bases, with 5 bases between. CDR1 SGHRS and CDR2 YFSETQ come from the germline V gene. This CDR3 is built from 12 residues.

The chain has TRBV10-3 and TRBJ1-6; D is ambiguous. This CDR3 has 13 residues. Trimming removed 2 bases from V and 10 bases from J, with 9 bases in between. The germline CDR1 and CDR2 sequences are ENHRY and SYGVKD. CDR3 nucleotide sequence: TGTGCCATCAGTGAGCGGACCGGGTCACCCCTCCACTTT. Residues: CAISERTGSPLHF.

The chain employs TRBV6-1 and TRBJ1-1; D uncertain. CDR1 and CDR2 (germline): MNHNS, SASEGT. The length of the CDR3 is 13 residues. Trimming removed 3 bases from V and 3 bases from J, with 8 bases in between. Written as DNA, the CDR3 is TGTGCCAGCAGTGAGAGTAGCGACACTGAAGCTTTCTTT. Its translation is CASSESSDTEAFF.

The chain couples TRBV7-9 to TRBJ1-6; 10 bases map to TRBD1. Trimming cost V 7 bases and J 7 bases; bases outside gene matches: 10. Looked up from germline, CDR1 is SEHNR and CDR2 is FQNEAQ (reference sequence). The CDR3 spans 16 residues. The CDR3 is CASNMGTGARNSPLHF. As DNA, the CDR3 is TGTGCCAGCAACATGGGGACAGGGGCACGCAATTCACCCCTCCACTTT.

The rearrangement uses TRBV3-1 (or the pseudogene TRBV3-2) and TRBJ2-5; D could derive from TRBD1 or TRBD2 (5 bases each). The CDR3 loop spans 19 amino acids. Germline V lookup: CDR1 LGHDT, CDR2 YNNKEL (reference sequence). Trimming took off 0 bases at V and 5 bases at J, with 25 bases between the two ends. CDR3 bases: TGTGCCAGCAGCCAAGATCTGGAGGTGGTGGGGGAGATTGGGGAGACCCAGTACTTC. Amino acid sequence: CASSQDLEVVGEIGETQYF.

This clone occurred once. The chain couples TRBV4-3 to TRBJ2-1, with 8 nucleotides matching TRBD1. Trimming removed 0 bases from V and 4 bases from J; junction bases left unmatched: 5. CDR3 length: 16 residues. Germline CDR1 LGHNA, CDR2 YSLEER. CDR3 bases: TGCGCCAGCAGCCAAGAATCGACAGGGGTTTACAATGAGCAGTTCTTC. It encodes CASSQESTGVYNEQFF.